Listed below are T cell receptor beta chains from one sample, sequenced in a study of long-term antiretroviral therapy in people with HIV. Data came from immunoSEQ multiplex PCR; TCRdb stores just in-frame clones and leaves some out. The sample lists 21,000 or so clones, approximately 80% seen once, with less than 6% in the top ten. Sample: unsorted PBMCs, taken 0.3 years after starting antiretroviral therapy. Receptor source: a man between 50 and 59 years old with HIV. Both conserved end residues are part of each CDR3. Fields, in order: clone size, D gene, J gene, V gene, CDR3 protein, CDR3 DNA. The D gene is left open where the match is weak. The listing skips clone size in some rows; elsewhere it reads once, few, many or a size class.

clone_size: once
d_call: NA
j_call: TRBJ2-4
v_call: TRBV18
cdr3_aa: CASSPYSHREVAKNIQYF
cdr3_nt: TGTGCCAGCTCACCATATTCGCACCGAGAAGTAGCCAAAAACATTCAGTACTTC

clone_size: NA
d_call: NA
j_call: TRBJ1-4
v_call: TRBV19
cdr3_aa: CASSTRGINEKLFF
cdr3_nt: TGTGCCAGTAGTACCAGGGGCATTAATGAAAAACTGTTTTTT

clone_size: NA
d_call: TRBD1
j_call: TRBJ1-1
v_call: TRBV10-3
cdr3_aa: CAISGGTGNTEAFF
cdr3_nt: TGTGCCATCAGTGGCGGGACAGGTAACACTGAAGCTTTCTTT

clone_size: NA
d_call: NA
j_call: TRBJ2-7
v_call: TRBV5-4
cdr3_aa: CASSSLGRQQYF
cdr3_nt: TGTGCCAGCAGCTCTCTAGGTCGTCAGCAGTACTTC

clone_size: NA
d_call: TRBD1
j_call: TRBJ1-4
v_call: TRBV19
cdr3_aa: CASRWTGGSTNEKLFF
cdr3_nt: TGTGCCAGTAGGTGGACAGGGGGGTCGACTAATGAAAAACTGTTTTTT

clone_size: NA
d_call: NA
j_call: TRBJ1-1
v_call: TRBV11-2
cdr3_aa: CASSLYSSLMNTEAFF
cdr3_nt: TGTGCCAGCAGCTTATACAGTAGCCTAATGAACACTGAAGCTTTCTTT

clone_size: NA
d_call: NA
j_call: TRBJ2-7
v_call: TRBV5-5
cdr3_aa: CASTWGAPGGSQYF
cdr3_nt: TGTGCCAGCACCTGGGGGGCCCCAGGGGGTTCGCAGTACTTC

clone_size: NA
d_call: NA
j_call: TRBJ1-4
v_call: TRBV20-1
cdr3_aa: CSAGTGEKLFF
cdr3_nt: TGCAGTGCTGGTACAGGGGAAAAACTGTTTTTT

clone_size: NA
d_call: NA
j_call: TRBJ2-2
v_call: TRBV2
cdr3_aa: CASRGSGNTGELFF
cdr3_nt: TGTGCCAGCAGGGGTAGCGGGAACACCGGGGAGCTGTTTTTT

clone_size: NA
d_call: NA
j_call: TRBJ1-1
v_call: TRBV6-5
cdr3_aa: CASSYAGPHTEAFF
cdr3_nt: TGTGCCAGCAGTTATGCCGGCCCGCACACTGAAGCTTTCTTT

clone_size: few
d_call: TRBD2
j_call: TRBJ2-1
v_call: TRBV14
cdr3_aa: CASSLLWTSGSSGEQFF
cdr3_nt: TGTGCCAGCAGCCTCCTCTGGACTAGCGGGAGCTCGGGTGAGCAGTTCTTC

clone_size: NA
d_call: NA
j_call: TRBJ1-1
v_call: TRBV19
cdr3_aa: CASSIQGIKYTEAFF
cdr3_nt: TGTGCCAGTAGTATTCAGGGAATAAAGTACACTGAAGCTTTCTTT

clone_size: NA
d_call: NA
j_call: TRBJ2-3
v_call: TRBV7-8
cdr3_aa: CASSLRQLSTDTQYF
cdr3_nt: TGTGCCAGCAGCCTCCGACAACTTAGCACAGATACGCAGTATTTT

clone_size: NA
d_call: TRBD1
j_call: TRBJ2-7
v_call: TRBV5-5
cdr3_aa: CASTQGGAEQYF
cdr3_nt: TGTGCCAGCACCCAAGGGGGCGCCGAGCAGTACTTC